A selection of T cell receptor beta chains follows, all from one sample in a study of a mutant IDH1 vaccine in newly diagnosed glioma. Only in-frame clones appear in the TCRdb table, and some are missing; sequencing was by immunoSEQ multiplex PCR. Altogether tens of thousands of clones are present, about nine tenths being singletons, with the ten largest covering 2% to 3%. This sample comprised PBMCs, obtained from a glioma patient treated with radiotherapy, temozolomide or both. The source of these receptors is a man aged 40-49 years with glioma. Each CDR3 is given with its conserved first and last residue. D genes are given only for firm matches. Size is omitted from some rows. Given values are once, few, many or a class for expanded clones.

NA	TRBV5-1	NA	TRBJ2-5	CASRLGTYESETQYF	TGCGCCAGCAGATTAGGGACTTACGAGTCGGAGACCCAGTACTTC
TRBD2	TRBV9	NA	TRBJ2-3	CASSVGLAGGTDTQYF	TGTGCCAGCAGCGTCGGACTAGCGGGAGGCACAGATACGCAGTATTTT
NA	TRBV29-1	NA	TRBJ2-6	CSAGSGANVLTF	TGCAGCGCTGGCTCTGGGGCCAACGTCCTGACTTTC
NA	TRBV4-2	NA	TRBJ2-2	CASGAENTGELFF	TGTGCCAGCGGGGCAGAGAACACCGGGGAGCTGTTTTTT
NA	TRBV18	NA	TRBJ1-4	CASSPPGGRSEKLFF	TGTGCCAGCTCACCACCGGGGGGTAGGAGTGAAAAACTGTTTTTT
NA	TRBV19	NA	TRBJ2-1	CASSLGDEQFF	TGTGCCAGTAGCCTGGGCGATGAGCAGTTCTTC
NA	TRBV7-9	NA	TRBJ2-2	CASSLLSGELFF	TGTGCCAGCAGCTTACTCAGCGGGGAGCTGTTTTTT
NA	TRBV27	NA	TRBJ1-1	CASSLARGTEAFF	TGTGCCAGCAGTTTAGCCAGGGGCACTGAAGCTTTCTTT
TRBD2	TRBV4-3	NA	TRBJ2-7	CASSQDPASGLALSEQYF	TGCGCCAGCAGCCAAGATCCGGCCTCGGGACTAGCCCTCTCCGAGCAGTACTTC
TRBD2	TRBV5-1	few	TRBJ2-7	CASSLVLAGGFHEQYF	TGCGCCAGCAGCTTGGTATTGGCGGGAGGATTCCACGAGCAGTACTTC
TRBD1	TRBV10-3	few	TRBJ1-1	CAIRSGGGAEAFF	TGTGCCATCAGGTCAGGGGGTGGAGCTGAAGCTTTCTTT
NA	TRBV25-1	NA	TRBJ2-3	CASSAYSTDTQYF	TGTGCCAGCAGTGCCTACAGCACAGATACGCAGTATTTT
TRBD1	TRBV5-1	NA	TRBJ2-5	CASSPGTGAGETQYF	TGCGCCAGCAGCCCAGGGACAGGGGCTGGAGAGACCCAGTACTTC
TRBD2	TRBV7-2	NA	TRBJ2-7	CASSAGLAGTAYEQYF	TGTGCCAGCAGCGCCGGACTAGCGGGGACAGCCTACGAGCAGTACTTC
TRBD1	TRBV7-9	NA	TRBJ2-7	CASSQYGQGRYEQYF	TGTGCCAGCAGCCAATATGGACAGGGGCGCTACGAGCAGTACTTC
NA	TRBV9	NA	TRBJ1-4	CASSVEVGPEKLFF	TGTGCCAGCAGCGTAGAGGTCGGACCTGAAAAACTGTTTTTT
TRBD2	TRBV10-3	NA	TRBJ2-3	CAISDGTSGSVYF	TGTGCCATCAGTGATGGGACTAGCGGGAGTGTGTATTTT
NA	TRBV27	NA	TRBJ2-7	CASTGATDYEQYF	TGTGCCAGCACTGGGGCGACAGACTACGAGCAGTACTTC
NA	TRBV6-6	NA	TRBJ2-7	CASVGGGSYEQYF	TGTGCCAGCGTTGGAGGGGGCTCCTACGAGCAGTACTTC
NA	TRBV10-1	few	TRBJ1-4	CASSEAQFNEKLFF	TGCGCCAGCAGTGAGGCGCAGTTTAATGAAAAACTGTTTTTT
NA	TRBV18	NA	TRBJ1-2	CASSPATEYGYTF	TGTGCCAGCTCACCTGCGACTGAGTATGGCTACACCTTC
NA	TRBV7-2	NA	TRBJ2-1	CASSPHNEQFF	TGTGCCAGCAGCCCCCACAATGAGCAGTTCTTC
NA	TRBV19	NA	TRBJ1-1	CASSIVWGQNTEAFF	TGTGCCAGTAGTATTGTGTGGGGCCAGAACACTGAAGCTTTCTTT
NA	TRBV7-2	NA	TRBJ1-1	CASSHRSRTKPRAFF	TGTGCCAGCAGCCACAGATCTAGGACTAAGCCAAGAGCTTTCTTT
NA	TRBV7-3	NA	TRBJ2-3	CASSSSTDTQYF	TGTGCCAGCAGCTCCTCCACAGATACGCAGTATTTT
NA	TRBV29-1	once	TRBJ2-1	CSVGLSSYNEQFF	TGCAGCGTTGGCCTAAGCTCCTACAATGAGCAGTTCTTC
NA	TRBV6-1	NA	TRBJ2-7	CASSEGNRQYF	TGTGCCAGCAGTGAAGGGAATAGGCAGTACTTC
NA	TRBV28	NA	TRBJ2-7	CASSPTWTPSYEQYF	TGTGCCAGCAGTCCCACGTGGACACCGAGTTACGAGCAGTACTTC
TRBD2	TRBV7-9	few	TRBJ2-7	CASSSGGPTSGLF	TGTGCCAGCAGCTCCGGCGGGCCAACTAGCGGTCTCTTC
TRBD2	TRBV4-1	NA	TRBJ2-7	CPSRSSGIYEQYF	TGCCCATCCCGGAGTAGCGGGATCTACGAGCAGTACTTC
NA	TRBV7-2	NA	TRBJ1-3	CASRSGTLGNTIYF	TGTGCCAGCAGGTCCGGGACACTTGGAAACACCATATATTTT
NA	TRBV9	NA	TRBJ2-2	CASSVVKGFNTGELFF	TGTGCCAGCAGCGTAGTGAAGGGGTTCAACACCGGGGAGCTGTTTTTT
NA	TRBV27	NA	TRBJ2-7	CASSPTVSSYEQCF	TGTGCCAGCAGCCCGACGGTTAGCTCCTACGAGCAGTGCTTC
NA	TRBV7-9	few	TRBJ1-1	CASSRGLGGTEAFF	TGTGCCAGCAGTCGAGGGTTGGGGGGAACTGAAGCTTTCTTT
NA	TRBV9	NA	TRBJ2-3	CASSPPWTGTDTQYF	TGTGCCAGCAGCCCCCCGTGGACTGGCACAGATACGCAGTATTTT
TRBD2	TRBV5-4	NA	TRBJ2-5	CASSLGGTSGGETQYF	TGTGCCAGCAGCTTGGGAGGGACTAGCGGGGGAGAGACCCAGTACTTC
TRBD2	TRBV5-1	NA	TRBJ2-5	CASSAGVNGETQYF	TGCGCCAGCAGCGCGGGAGTGAACGGAGAGACCCAGTACTTC
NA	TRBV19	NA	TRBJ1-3	CASTAWSSGNTIYF	TGTGCCAGTACCGCCTGGAGCTCTGGAAACACCATATATTTT
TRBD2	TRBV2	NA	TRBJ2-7	CASQGLAGGDYEQYF	TGTGCCAGCCAGGGACTAGCGGGAGGGGACTACGAGCAGTACTTC